The clone carrying this T cell receptor (beta chain) occurred many times. As yet, its antigen is unknown. Axillary draining lymph nodes of breast cancer patients supplied the node samples. These data belong to a study of breast tumors, draining lymph nodes, adjacent tissues. Broader study findings: Tumors had less TCR diversity than lymph nodes, more than nontumor tissue.

One entry per CDR3 protein, called by TCRdb with MiXCR from the multiplex PCR reads. In the table there are around 130,000 distinct CDR3 sequences, about 20% of which are singletons. The length of the CDR3 is 14 residues. The V and J ends lost 1 base and 2 bases respectively, with 8 bases between them. Per the germline V gene, CDR1 is LNHNV and CDR2 is YYDKDF (reference sequence). This chain uses TRBV15 with TRBJ2-5, with D uncertain. The sequencing sample was made of axillary lymph node tissue. The receptor was isolated from a female donor with breast cancer. Some clones in this sample may be carry-over from other donors' samples. For the CDR3, the DNA is TGTGCCACCAGCAGAGGAGCGAGACAAGAGACCCAGTACTTC. Translation gives CATSRGARQETQYF. Variable domain in full (rest from reference TRBV15 and TRBJ2-5): DAMVIQNPRYQVTQFGKPVTLSCSQTLNHNVMYWYQQKSSQAPKLLFHYYDKDFNNEADTPDNFQSRRPNTSFCFLDIRSPGLGDTAMYLCATSRGARQETQYFGPGTRLLVL.